This T cell receptor beta chain was identified during a study of blood T cell repertoires in COVID-19. Study summary: Samples taken during acute and convalescent COVID-19 were collected in the United States, Italy and Spain.

Followed over time, Seattle patients had been enrolled while infection was active. CDR3 size: 15 residues. Germline CDR1 reads SGHVS; CDR2 reads FQNEAQ. Trimming took 3 bases from V and 8 from J, leaving 14 bases between them. Data came from immunoSEQ multiplex PCR; TCRdb stores just in-frame clones and leaves some out. The sample holds 180,000 or so clones; around 80% are singletons and the top ten take 5.5% to 8%. This chain connects TRBV7-8 to TRBJ1-6, with D tentatively TRBD1 (5 bases). Specimen: peripheral blood. The receptor was isolated from a woman aged 40 to 50 with COVID-19, enrolled during active disease. In DNA form, the CDR3 reads TGTGCCAGCAGCTTGATGGGGCAGGGTGATTCACCCCTCCACTTT. Translated, it gives CASSLMGQGDSPLHF.